These T cell receptor beta chains were read from a single sample in a study of T cell changes during pregnancy in multiple sclerosis. Produced via immunoSEQ multiplex PCR; TCRdb's table is partial and in-frame only. The top ten clones hold around 10% of a sample with some 30,000 clones, 80% to 90% of them seen once. The sequences come from CD8+ T cells from peripheral blood mononuclear cells, collected in the third trimester of pregnancy. The receptors stem from a female donor with multiple sclerosis, enrolled in a pregnancy study. Both conserved end residues are part of each CDR3. The D gene is left open where the match is weak. Only some rows state a clone size, as once, few, many or a class for expanded clones.

D: NA
V: TRBV7-9
J: TRBJ2-2
size: NA
CDR3: CASSSEPNTGELFF
DNA: TGTGCCAGCAGCTCTGAGCCGAACACCGGGGAGCTGTTTTTT

D: NA
V: TRBV18
J: TRBJ2-1
size: NA
CDR3: CASSRVDSNEQFF
DNA: TGTGCCAGCTCACGAGTCGACAGTAATGAGCAGTTCTTC

D: NA
V: TRBV9
J: TRBJ2-3
size: NA
CDR3: CASSTGGDWDTQYF
DNA: TGTGCCAGCAGCACAGGGGGGGACTGGGATACGCAGTATTTT

D: TRBD2
V: TRBV7-2
J: TRBJ2-7
size: NA
CDR3: CASSWAGGLIYEQYF
DNA: TGTGCCAGCAGCTGGGCGGGAGGGCTTATATACGAGCAGTACTTC

D: NA
V: TRBV7-9
J: TRBJ1-1
size: NA
CDR3: CASGHPPFF
DNA: TGTGCCAGCGGCCACCCACCTTTCTTT

D: NA
V: TRBV2
J: TRBJ2-1
size: few
CDR3: CASSARAPYNEQFF
DNA: TGTGCCAGCAGTGCCCGAGCACCCTACAATGAGCAGTTCTTC

D: TRBD1
V: TRBV7-9
J: TRBJ1-2
size: NA
CDR3: CASRAGTGRMLDGYTF
DNA: TGTGCCAGCAGAGCCGGGACAGGGAGAATGCTAGATGGCTACACCTTC

D: TRBD2
V: TRBV7-2
J: TRBJ2-5
size: NA
CDR3: CASSLLAGGQETQYF
DNA: TGTGCCAGCAGCCTTCTAGCGGGGGGGCAAGAGACCCAGTACTTC

D: NA
V: TRBV11-2
J: TRBJ2-7
size: NA
CDR3: CASSLEGLWERYEQYF
DNA: TGTGCCAGCAGCTTAGAGGGTTTGTGGGAGAGATACGAGCAGTACTTC

D: TRBD2
V: TRBV2
J: TRBJ2-1
size: NA
CDR3: CASRSVLTGGGTYNEQFF
DNA: TGTGCCAGCAGATCGGTCCTGACGGGGGGGGGTACCTACAATGAGCAGTTCTTC

D: NA
V: TRBV30
J: TRBJ1-2
size: NA
CDR3: CAWRNNQGKASRYTF
DNA: TGTGCCTGGAGGAATAACCAGGGGAAGGCGTCCCGCTACACCTTC

D: NA
V: TRBV5-4
J: TRBJ2-1
size: NA
CDR3: CASSAGGYEQFF
DNA: TGTGCCAGCAGCGCGGGCGGGTATGAGCAGTTCTTC

D: NA
V: TRBV27
J: TRBJ2-7
size: NA
CDR3: CASSRGRGSYEQYF
DNA: TGTGCCAGCAGCCGAGGACGGGGTTCCTACGAGCAGTACTTC

D: TRBD2
V: TRBV6-5
J: TRBJ2-7
size: NA
CDR3: CASSPGLAGYEQYF
DNA: TGTGCCAGCAGTCCGGGACTAGCGGGGTACGAGCAGTACTTC

D: NA
V: TRBV20-1
J: TRBJ1-2
size: few
CDR3: CSAQDSYGYTF
DNA: TGCAGTGCTCAGGACAGCTATGGCTACACCTTC

D: TRBD2
V: TRBV28
J: TRBJ2-5
size: NA
CDR3: CASSYRLAGAPEGTQYF
DNA: TGTGCCAGCAGTTATCGATTAGCGGGAGCCCCGGAGGGGACCCAGTACTTC

D: NA
V: TRBV18
J: TRBJ2-2
size: NA
CDR3: CASSTERGNTGELFF
DNA: TGTGCCAGCTCAACGGAACGGGGGAACACCGGGGAGCTGTTTTTT